The T cell receptor beta chain under discussion was sequenced for a study of spatial heterogeneity in lung cancer (dated by TCRdb to the late 2010s). Looking at the study overall: Donors were approximately 72 patients with early-stage, untreated non-small cell lung cancer from the lung TRACERx cohort. At surgery, 220 tumor regions, almost 65 matched nontumor lung samples and 56 PBMC samples were TCR-sequenced for both alpha and beta chains. Nonsynonymous mutation counts, determined by whole-exome sequencing of tumor tissue, were related to TCR repertoire features. In non-small cell lung cancer, the study made a quantitative comparison of TCR alpha and beta repertoires among multiple tumor regions, matched nontumor lung and blood. Follow-up PBMC samples were sequenced whenever available, with the median time to follow-up being two to three years after resection. In the raw uncorrected reads, each unique combination of TCR and UMI appeared more than ten times on average. More beta-chain than alpha-chain transcripts were consistently detected, likely reflecting higher beta-chain transcript abundance.

The library was prepared using 5' RACE. Sequencing used a NextSeq 500. The TCR library protocol attached a unique molecular identifier to each TCR cDNA molecule to allow correction of PCR and sequencing errors. Regarding the original processing steps: TCR identification, UMI-based error correction and CDR3 extraction were all carried out with Decombinator tools. Expanded TCRs were defined as those above a frequency of 2 per 1,000, corresponding to the top 1% of the tumor frequency distribution. Rényi diversity was computed with the R vegan package after subsampling each repertoire 100 times to 5,000 TCRs. CDR3 similarity networks were built from amino acid triplet string-kernel similarity, connecting CDR3s with pairwise similarity above 0.82. TCRdb trimmed public reads at Q25 via fastp, called clones via MiXCR and kept in-frame beta chains. Merged by CDR3 protein, the rows form single entries marked with the most common genes and DNA. The authors' filters were not applied to this entry. This sample gives about 38,000 distinct CDR3 sequences in total; approximately 8% of them show up just once. The top ten constitute approximately 9.8% of the sample.

This clonotype was seen many times. Its antigen specificity is not known. No base-level quality is on record; no much larger clone is a single base apart. Paper-wide results and their limitations: Confirming at a functional level the hypothesis that regional TCRs recognize regional mutations was considered to require additional single-cell paired TCR alpha and beta sequencing. Ubiquitous expanded tumor TCRs were detected in blood more often at tumor resection than at routine follow-up. Only 13 to 15 patients were included in the comparisons of baseline and follow-up blood repertoires.

The germline V gene (reference sequence) gives CDR1 as LNHDA and CDR2 as SQIVND. V drops 7 bases and J drops 0 bases, leaving 13 bases in between. The CDR3 measures 15 amino acids from cysteine to phenylalanine. Just the 45-base CDR3 DNA is kept, in frame starting at base 1. What this sample's time point label stands for: blood at routine non-recurrence follow-up after resection. TCR sequencing used whole RNA extracted from tumor and nontumor lung tissue, or from cryopreserved PBMC samples, without cell sorting. Patients were selected for TCR sequencing only if sufficient RNA was available from at least two tumor regions.

The chain employs TRBV19 and TRBJ1-5; no D gene is confidently identified. This sequence was found in a male donor with early-stage non-small cell lung cancer. Specimen: PBMCs, collected at follow-up. The nucleotide sequence is given as TGTGCCAGTACCCTGGACGGTTATAGCAATCAGCCCCAGCATTTT. The resulting protein is CASTLDGYSNQPQHF.